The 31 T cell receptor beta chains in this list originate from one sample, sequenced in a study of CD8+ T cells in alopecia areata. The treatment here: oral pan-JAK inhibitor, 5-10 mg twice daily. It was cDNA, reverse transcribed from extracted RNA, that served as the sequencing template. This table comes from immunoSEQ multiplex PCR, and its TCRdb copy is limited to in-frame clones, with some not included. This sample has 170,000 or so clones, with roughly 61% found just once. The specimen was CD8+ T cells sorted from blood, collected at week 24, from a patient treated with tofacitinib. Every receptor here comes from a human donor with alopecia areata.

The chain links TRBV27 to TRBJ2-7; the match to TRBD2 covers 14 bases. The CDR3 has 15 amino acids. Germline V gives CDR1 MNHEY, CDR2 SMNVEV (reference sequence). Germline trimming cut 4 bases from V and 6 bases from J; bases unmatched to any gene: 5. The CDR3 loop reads CASSSGLAGVGEQYF. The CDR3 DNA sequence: TGTGCCAGCAGTTCGGGACTAGCGGGGGTGGGCGAGCAGTACTTC.

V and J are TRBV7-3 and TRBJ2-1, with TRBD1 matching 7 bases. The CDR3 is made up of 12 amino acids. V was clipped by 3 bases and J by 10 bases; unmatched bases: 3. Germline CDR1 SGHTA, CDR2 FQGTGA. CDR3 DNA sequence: TGTGCCAGCAGCTTTACAGGGGACGAGCAGTTCTTC. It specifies CASSFTGDEQFF. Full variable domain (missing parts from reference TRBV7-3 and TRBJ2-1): GAGVSQTPSNKVTEKGKYVELRCDPISGHTALYWYRQSLGQGPEFLIYFQGTGAADDSGLPNDRFFAVRPEGSVSTLKIQRTERGDSAVYLCASSFTGDEQFFGPGTRLTVL.

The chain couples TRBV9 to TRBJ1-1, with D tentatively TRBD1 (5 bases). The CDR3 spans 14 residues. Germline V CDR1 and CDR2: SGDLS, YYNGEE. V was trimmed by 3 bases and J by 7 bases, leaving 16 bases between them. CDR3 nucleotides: TGTGCCAGCAGCGCCCGACAGAGACCCTATGAAGCTTTCTTT. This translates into CASSARQRPYEAFF.

CDR3 residues: CASSITTYSGRHQPQHF. The CDR3 coding sequence is TGTGCCAGTAGCATAACTACCTATTCGGGGCGCCATCAGCCCCAGCATTTT. The chain recombines TRBV19 with TRBJ1-5; tentatively, D is TRBD1 (5 bases). V dropped 6 bases and J dropped 5 bases, with 23 bases sitting between them. This CDR3 region has 17 residues. Germline V gives CDR1 LNHDA, CDR2 SQIVND (reference sequence).

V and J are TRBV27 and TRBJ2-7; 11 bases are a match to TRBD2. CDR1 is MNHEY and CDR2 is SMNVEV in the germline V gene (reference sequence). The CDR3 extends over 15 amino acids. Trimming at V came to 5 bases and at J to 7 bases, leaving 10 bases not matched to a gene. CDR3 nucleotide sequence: TGTGCCAGCAGTAGACTAGCGGGGATGGCGCGGGAGCAGTACTTC. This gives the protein CASSRLAGMAREQYF.

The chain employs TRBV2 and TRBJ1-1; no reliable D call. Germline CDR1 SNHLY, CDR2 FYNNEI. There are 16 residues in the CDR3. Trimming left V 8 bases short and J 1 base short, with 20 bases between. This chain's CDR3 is CASGSLARIWNTEAFF. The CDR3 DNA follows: TGTGCCAGCGGGTCCCTAGCCAGAATTTGGAACACTGAAGCTTTCTTT.

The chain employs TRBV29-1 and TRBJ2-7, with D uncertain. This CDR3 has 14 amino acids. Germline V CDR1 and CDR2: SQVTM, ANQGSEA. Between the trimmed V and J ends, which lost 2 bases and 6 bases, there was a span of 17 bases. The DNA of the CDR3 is TGCAGCGTTGAATCGGGCAGGTCGTCTATCGAGCAGTACTTC. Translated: CSVESGRSSIEQYF.

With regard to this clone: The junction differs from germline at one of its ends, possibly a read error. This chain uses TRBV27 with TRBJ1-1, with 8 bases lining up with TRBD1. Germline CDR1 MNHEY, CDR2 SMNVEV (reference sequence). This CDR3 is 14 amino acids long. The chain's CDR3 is CASSTNPSGTGWLF. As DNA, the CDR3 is TGTGCCAGCAGTACCAACCCATCCGGGACAGGATGGCTTTTT.

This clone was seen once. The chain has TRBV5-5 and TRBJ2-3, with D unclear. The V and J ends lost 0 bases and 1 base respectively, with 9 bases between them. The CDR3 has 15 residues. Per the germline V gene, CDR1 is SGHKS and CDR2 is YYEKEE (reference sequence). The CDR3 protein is CASSLALGGTDTQYF. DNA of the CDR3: TGTGCCAGCAGCTTGGCTTTAGGCGGCACAGATACGCAGTATTTT.

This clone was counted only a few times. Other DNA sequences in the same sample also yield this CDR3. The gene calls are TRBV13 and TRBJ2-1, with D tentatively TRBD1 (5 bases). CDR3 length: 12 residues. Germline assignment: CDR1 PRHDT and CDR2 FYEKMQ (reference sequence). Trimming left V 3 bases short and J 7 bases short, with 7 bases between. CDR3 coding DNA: TGTGCCAGCAGCTTGGGGCGGAATGAGCAGTTCTTC. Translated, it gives CASSLGRNEQFF.

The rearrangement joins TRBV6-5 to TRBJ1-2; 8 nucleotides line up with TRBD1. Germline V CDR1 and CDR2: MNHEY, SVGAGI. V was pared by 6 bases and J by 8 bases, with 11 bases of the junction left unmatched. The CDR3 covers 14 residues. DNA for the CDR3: TGTGCCAGCAGCTTAGGACAGGGCCGTATCGGCTACACCTTC. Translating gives CASSLGQGRIGYTF.

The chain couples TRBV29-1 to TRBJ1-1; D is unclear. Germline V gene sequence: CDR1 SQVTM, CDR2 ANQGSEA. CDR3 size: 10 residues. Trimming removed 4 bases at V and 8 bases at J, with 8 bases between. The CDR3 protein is CSVGTQEAFF. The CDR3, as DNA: TGCAGCGTTGGCACACAGGAAGCTTTCTTT.

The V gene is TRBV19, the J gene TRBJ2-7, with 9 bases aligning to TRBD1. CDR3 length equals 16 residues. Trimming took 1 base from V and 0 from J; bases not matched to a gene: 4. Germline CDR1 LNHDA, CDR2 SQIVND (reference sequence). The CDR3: CASSIVDRGISYEQYF. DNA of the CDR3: TGTGCCAGTAGTATAGTGGACAGGGGAATCTCCTACGAGCAGTACTTC.

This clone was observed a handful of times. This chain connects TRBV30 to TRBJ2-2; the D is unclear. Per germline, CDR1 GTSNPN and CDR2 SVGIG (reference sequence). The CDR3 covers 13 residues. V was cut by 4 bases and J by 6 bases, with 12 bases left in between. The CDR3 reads CAWKITDAGELFF. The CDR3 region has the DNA TGTGCCTGGAAAATAACGGATGCCGGGGAGCTGTTTTTT. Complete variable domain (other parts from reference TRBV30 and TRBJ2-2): SQTIHQWPATLVQPVGSPLSLECTVEGTSNPNLYWYRQAAGRGLQLLFYSVGIGQISSEVPQNLSASRPQDRQFILSSKKLLLSDSGFYLCAWKITDAGELFFGEGSRLTVL.

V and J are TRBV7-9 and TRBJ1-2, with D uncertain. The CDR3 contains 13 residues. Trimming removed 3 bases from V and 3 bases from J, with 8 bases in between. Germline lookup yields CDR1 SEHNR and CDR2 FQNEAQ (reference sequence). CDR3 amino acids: CASSFGEDYGYTF. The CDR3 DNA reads TGTGCCAGCAGCTTTGGGGAAGACTATGGCTACACCTTC.

The chain's CDR3 is CASSYSGGAGELFF. The CDR3 DNA reads TGTGCCAGCAGTTACAGCGGGGGGGCCGGGGAGCTGTTTTTT. The chain carries TRBV6-5 and TRBJ2-2, with 10 bases lining up with TRBD2. Germline CDR1 and CDR2: MNHEY and SVGAGI. V trimming: 2 bases; J trimming: 6 bases; junction bases outside the gene matches: 0. The CDR3 loop spans 14 amino acids.

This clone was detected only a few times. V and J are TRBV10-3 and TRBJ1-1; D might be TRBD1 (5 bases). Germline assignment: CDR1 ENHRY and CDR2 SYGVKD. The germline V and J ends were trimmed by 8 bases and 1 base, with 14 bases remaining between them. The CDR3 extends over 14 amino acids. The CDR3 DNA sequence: TGTGCCATCGGCGGCGAACAGGCGAACACTGAAGCTTTCTTT. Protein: CAIGGEQANTEAFF.

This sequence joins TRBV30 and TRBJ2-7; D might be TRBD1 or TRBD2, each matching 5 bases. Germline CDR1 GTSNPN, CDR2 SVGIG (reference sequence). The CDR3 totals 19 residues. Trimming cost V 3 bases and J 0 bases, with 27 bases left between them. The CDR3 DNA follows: TGTGCCTGGAGAGCATCCCCCGGGGACGTAAGGCGGCTCTCCTACGAGCAGTACTTC. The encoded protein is CAWRASPGDVRRLSYEQYF. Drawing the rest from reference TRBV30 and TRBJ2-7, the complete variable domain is SQTIHQWPATLVQPVGSPLSLECTVEGTSNPNLYWYRQAAGRGLQLLFYSVGIGQISSEVPQNLSASRPQDRQFILSSKKLLLSDSGFYLCAWRASPGDVRRLSYEQYFGPGTRLTVT.

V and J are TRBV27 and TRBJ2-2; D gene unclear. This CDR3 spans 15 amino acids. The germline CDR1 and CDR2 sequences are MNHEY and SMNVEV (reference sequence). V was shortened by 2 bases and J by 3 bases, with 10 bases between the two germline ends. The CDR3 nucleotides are TGTGCCAGCAGTTTAGGTTCCCCGGACACCGGGGAGCTGTTTTTT. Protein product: CASSLGSPDTGELFF.

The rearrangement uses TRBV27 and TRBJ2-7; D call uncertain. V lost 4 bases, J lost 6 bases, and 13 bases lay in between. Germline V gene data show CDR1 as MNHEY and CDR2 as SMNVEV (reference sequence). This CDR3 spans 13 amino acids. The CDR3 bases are TGTGCCAGCAGTTCCCAAAATTCCCTCGAGCAGTACTTC. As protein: CASSSQNSLEQYF.

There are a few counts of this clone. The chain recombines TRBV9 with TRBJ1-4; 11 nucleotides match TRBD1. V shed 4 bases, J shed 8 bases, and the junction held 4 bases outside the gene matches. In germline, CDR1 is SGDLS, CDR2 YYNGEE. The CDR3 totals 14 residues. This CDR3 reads CASSPGQGEEKLFF. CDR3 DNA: TGTGCCAGCAGCCCGGGACAGGGGGAGGAAAAACTGTTTTTT.

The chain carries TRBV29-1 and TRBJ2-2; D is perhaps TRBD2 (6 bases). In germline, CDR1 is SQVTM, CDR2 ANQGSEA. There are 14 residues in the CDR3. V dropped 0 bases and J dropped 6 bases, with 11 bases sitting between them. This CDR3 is CSVEDSGEAGELFF. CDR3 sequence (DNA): TGCAGCGTTGAAGACTCGGGGGAAGCCGGGGAGCTGTTTTTT.

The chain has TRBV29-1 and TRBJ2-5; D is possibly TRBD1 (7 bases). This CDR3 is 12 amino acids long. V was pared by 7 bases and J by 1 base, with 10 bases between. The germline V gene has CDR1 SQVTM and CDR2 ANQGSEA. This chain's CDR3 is CSAGDSQETQYF. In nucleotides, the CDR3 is TGCAGCGCGGGGGACAGCCAAGAGACCCAGTACTTC.

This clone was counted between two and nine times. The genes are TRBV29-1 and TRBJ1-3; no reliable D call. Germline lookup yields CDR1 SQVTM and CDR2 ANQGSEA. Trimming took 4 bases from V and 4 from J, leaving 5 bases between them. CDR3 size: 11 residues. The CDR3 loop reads CSVGGGNTIYF. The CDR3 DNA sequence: TGCAGCGTTGGCGGCGGAAACACCATATATTTT.

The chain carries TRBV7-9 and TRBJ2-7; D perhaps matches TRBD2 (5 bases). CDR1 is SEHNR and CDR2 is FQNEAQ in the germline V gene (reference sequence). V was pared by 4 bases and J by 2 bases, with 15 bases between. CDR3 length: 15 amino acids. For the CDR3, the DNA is TGTGCCAGCAGCTCCCTGGACTCCCGCCCCTACGAGCAGTACTTC. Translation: CASSSLDSRPYEQYF.

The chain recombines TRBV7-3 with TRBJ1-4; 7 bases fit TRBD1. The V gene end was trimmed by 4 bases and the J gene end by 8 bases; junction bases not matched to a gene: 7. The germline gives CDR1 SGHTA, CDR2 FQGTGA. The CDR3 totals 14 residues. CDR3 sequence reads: CASSSRTGFEKLFF. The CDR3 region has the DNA TGTGCCAGCAGCTCCCGGACAGGTTTCGAAAAACTGTTTTTT.

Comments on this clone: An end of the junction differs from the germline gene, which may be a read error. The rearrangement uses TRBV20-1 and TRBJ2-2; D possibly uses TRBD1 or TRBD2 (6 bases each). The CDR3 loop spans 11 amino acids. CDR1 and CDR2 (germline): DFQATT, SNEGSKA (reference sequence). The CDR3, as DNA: TGTCCGGGGGCGGACACCGGGGAGCTGTTTTTT. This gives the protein CPGADTGELFF.

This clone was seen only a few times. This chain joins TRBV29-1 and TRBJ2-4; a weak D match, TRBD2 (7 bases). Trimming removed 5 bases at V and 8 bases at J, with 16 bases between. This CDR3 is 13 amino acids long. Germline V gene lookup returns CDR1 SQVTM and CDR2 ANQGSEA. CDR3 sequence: CSVTGGPQDIQYF. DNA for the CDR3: TGCAGCGTTACCGGGGGGCCCCAGGACATTCAGTACTTC. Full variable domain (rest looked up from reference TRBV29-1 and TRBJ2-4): SAVISQKPSRDICQRGTSLTIQCQVDSQVTMMFWYRQQPGQSLTLIATANQGSEATYESGFVIDKFPISRPNLTFSTLTVSNMSPEDSSIYLCSVTGGPQDIQYFGAGTRLSVL.

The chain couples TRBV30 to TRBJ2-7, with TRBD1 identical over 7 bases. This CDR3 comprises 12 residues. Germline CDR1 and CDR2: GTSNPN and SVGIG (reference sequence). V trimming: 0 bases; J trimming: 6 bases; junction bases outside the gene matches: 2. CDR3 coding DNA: TGTGCCTGGAGTGTACAGGGGTCCGAGCAGTACTTC. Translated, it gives CAWSVQGSEQYF.

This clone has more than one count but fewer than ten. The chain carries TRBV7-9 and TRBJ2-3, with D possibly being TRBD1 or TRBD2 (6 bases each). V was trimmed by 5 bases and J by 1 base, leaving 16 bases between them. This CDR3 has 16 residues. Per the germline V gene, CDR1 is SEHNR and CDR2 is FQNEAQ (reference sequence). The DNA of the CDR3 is TGTGCCAGCAGCCCAAGGGGGGCCGTTCGCACAGATACGCAGTATTTT. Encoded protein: CASSPRGAVRTDTQYF.

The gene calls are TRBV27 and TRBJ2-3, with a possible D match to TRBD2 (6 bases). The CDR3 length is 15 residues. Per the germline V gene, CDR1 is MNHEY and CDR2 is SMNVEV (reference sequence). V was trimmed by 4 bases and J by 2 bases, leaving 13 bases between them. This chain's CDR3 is CASSSRLDPTDTQYF. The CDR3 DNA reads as TGTGCCAGCAGTTCGCGACTAGACCCCACAGATACGCAGTATTTT.